This TCR beta chain was captured by sequencing in a study of blood T cell repertoires in COVID-19. Study as a whole: Samples taken during acute and convalescent COVID-19 were collected in the United States, Italy and Spain. Sources were T cells, B-cell-depleted T cells, or PBMCs; the material itself was cDNA or gDNA.

Looked up from germline, CDR1 is ENHRY and CDR2 is SYGVKD. Trimming took 6 bases from V and 4 from J; bases not matched to a gene: 6. The CDR3 loop spans 16 amino acids. Study processing details: Reference gene primer amplification gave nucleated cell count estimates. Generated by immunoSEQ multiplex PCR, the TCRdb table keeps only in-frame clones and is missing some. V, J and clone size are taken as reported in that table, and D and trimming were inferred from the DNA itself. The repertoire holds about 280,000 clones, 75% to 90% seen once, with about 2.2% in the top ten. The source of this sequence is a woman aged 45 to 65 who had recovered from COVID-19. Sequenced input: peripheral blood. The chain employs TRBV10-3 and TRBJ2-2; TRBD2 matches at 12 bases. The CDR3 DNA reads as TGTGCCATCAGGACTAGCGGGAGTGAGAGCACCGGGGAGCTGTTTTTT. This sequence encodes CAIRTSGSESTGELFF.